A single TCR beta chain is shown here with its context. One junction end does not reproduce the germline sequence, and a read error may be involved. The data were taken from a study of tumor-infiltrating lymphocytes in primary liver carcinoma. Germline DNA was also extracted, with blood RNA taken from unsorted whole blood. TCR beta cDNA came from 400 to 500 ng total RNA, primed with a constant-region primer. Nested multiplex PCR, run for three rounds with slightly modified ARM-PCR, yielded TCR beta libraries. MiXCR, applied by TCRdb to the multiplex PCR reads, yields one record per CDR3 protein. The sample holds 180,000 or so distinct CDR3 sequences; roughly 60% are singletons and the top ten take 65% to 80%. The origin of this receptor is a man aged 35 to 55 with primary liver carcinoma and hepatitis B virus infection. Sequences were obtained from peripheral blood.

The CDR3 loop reads CASCEIGREQYF. DNA for the CDR3: TGTGCCAGCTGTGAAATCGGGCGCGAGCAGTATTTC. This chain joins TRBV6-1 and TRBJ2-7; no firm D call. CDR3 length: 12 residues. Per the germline V gene, CDR1 is MNHNS and CDR2 is SASEGT.